This TCR beta chain was retrieved from a study of T cells in narcolepsy. Study at large: Healthy controls were enrolled alongside patients with narcolepsy type 1 or type 2.

Overall study findings and caveats: Reportedly, autoreactive clonotypes were serially detected in patients' blood but not controls'. Comparing one patient's CSF and blood CD4+ clonotypes highlighted HCRT- and TRIB2-specific autoreactive clonotypes.

Profiled with immunoSEQ multiplex PCR; TCRdb holds only in-frame clones, not every one. The sample has approximately 8,100 clones, about 55% seen once. J lost 4 bases, V lost 3 bases, and 5 bases had no gene match. CDR1 and CDR2 from the germline V gene are MNHEY and SMNVEV (reference sequence). CDR3 size: 15 residues. Sample share makes this clone medium-sized. Its cognate antigen is unknown. The gene calls are TRBV27 and TRBJ2-3, with 9 bases identical to TRBD1. The specimen was CD45RA- memory CD8+ T cells from PBMCs. The receptor was isolated from a human donor with narcolepsy. The CDR3 region has the DNA TGTGCCAGCAGTTTCCAGGACAGGGGATCAGATACGCAGTATTTT. It translates to CASSFQDRGSDTQYF.